The entry that follows covers one T cell receptor beta chain sequence. The data originate from a study of blood T cell repertoires in COVID-19. Study overall: T cells, B-cell-depleted T cells, or PBMCs provided the cDNA or gDNA that served as material.

The CDR3 is made up of 15 amino acids. V lost 3 bases to trimming and J lost 5 bases, with 17 bases between them. Germline V gives CDR1 GTSNPN, CDR2 SVGIG (reference sequence). Residents of 24 US areas, aged about 18 to 95 years, made up the participants. Clinical history reported by participants formed the basis on which cohorts were assigned. Before being deemed recovered, Cohort 3 donors had two negative PCRs, clearance, or symptom resolution. Assay: immunoSEQ multiplex PCR; the TCRdb copy retains only in-frame clones and omits some. The data contain about 160,000 clones, 80% of them singletons. This receptor was obtained from a woman aged 55-70 years who had recovered from COVID-19. The sequenced material came from PBMCs or T cells enriched from blood (not recorded which). The chain has TRBV30 and TRBJ2-1; possibly TRBD1 for D (5 bases). CDR3 amino acids: CAWSRPGPANNEQFF. CDR3 coding DNA: TGTGCCTGGAGCCGCCCAGGGCCGGCTAACAATGAGCAGTTCTTC.